Listed here are 22 T cell receptor beta chains from one sample, sequenced in a study of early T cells in non-severe SARS-CoV-2 infection. MiXCR was run by TCRdb on the 5' RACE reads, yielding one entry per CDR3 protein. The sample gives fewer than 30,000 distinct CDR3 sequences, less than 4.5% of which show up once; roughly 5.3% is in the top ten. The source material was whole blood. The source of these receptors is an adult who was a healthcare worker with PCR-confirmed SARS-CoV-2 infection or an uninfected control (not recorded which).

The genes are TRBV10-2 and TRBJ2-7; no definite D call. Germline V CDR1 and CDR2: WSHSY, SAAADI. The germline V and J ends were trimmed by 3 bases and 2 bases, with 5 bases remaining between them. The CDR3 spans 12 residues. The CDR3: CASSESPYEQYV. As DNA, the CDR3 is TGCGCCAGCAGTGAATCCCCCTACGAGCAGTACGTC.

This clonotype was seen many times. The chain combines TRBV18 with TRBJ2-7; D perhaps matches TRBD1 (7 bases). V dropped 8 bases and J dropped 4 bases, with 18 bases sitting between them. Per germline, CDR1 KGHSH and CDR2 LQKENI. This CDR3 has 14 residues. The DNA for the CDR3 is TGTGCCAGCAGAGACCAGGGGGGCGGGTACGAGCAGTACTTC. As protein: CASRDQGGGYEQYF.

This clonotype was counted at least ten times. The genes are TRBV7-6 and TRBJ2-4, with D maybe TRBD2 (6 bases). CDR3 length equals 14 residues. Trimming stripped 6 bases from V and 6 bases from J, with 15 bases between. Germline V gene data show CDR1 as SGHVS and CDR2 as FNYEAQ. CDR3 protein: CASSSRLVPNIQYF. The DNA for the CDR3 is TGTGCCAGCAGTTCGAGACTAGTCCCAAACATTCAGTACTTC.

This clonotype was observed at least ten times. J is TRBJ1-4 and V is TRBV25-1; TRBD1 matches 7 bases. Germline V CDR1 and CDR2: MGHDK, SYGVNS. The CDR3 is 16 amino acids. With 6 bases clipped from V and 7 bases from J, the junction kept 14 bases outside the gene matches. The CDR3: CASRSQGRHFSEKLFF. The CDR3 DNA is TGTGCCAGCAGATCACAGGGGCGACACTTCAGTGAAAAACTGTTTTTT.

At least ten counts were recorded for this clonotype. The chain uses TRBV11-1 and TRBJ2-5, with 9 bases fitting TRBD1. The CDR3 contains 14 residues. Trimming at V came to 7 bases and at J to 3 bases, leaving 6 bases not matched to a gene. Germline V lookup: CDR1 SGHAT, CDR2 FQDESV (reference sequence). In DNA, the CDR3 is TGTGCCAGCACCGTACAGGGGGCGAAAGAGACCCAGTACTTC. As protein: CASTVQGAKETQYF.

This clonotype was picked up many times. This sequence joins TRBV29-1 and TRBJ2-3, with D possibly TRBD2 on 5 matching bases. The CDR3 consists of 11 residues. Germline CDR1 SQVTM, CDR2 ANQGSEA. The V end lost 7 bases, the J end lost 2 bases, and 7 bases lay between the germline ends. CDR3 region: CSGRHTDTQYF. DNA of the CDR3: TGCAGCGGGAGGCACACAGATACGCAGTATTTT.

The CDR3 nucleotides read TGCAGTGCTAGGACATCCTACAATGAGCAGTTCTTC. Translated, it gives CSARTSYNEQFF. This rearrangement joins TRBV20-1 to TRBJ2-1; D gene ambiguous. The V end lost 3 bases, the J end lost 1 base, and 4 bases lay between the germline ends. The V gene's germline CDR1 is DFQATT and CDR2 SNEGSKA (reference sequence). This CDR3 has 12 amino acids.

This clonotype was counted at least ten times. The genes are TRBV11-2 and TRBJ2-1, with TRBD2 identical over 7 bases. The CDR3 runs to 14 residues. Germline V lookup: CDR1 SGHAT, CDR2 FQNNGV. V shed 3 bases, J shed 7 bases, and the junction held 6 bases outside the gene matches. CDR3 residues: CASSLTSYWNEQFF. DNA of the CDR3: TGTGCCAGCAGCTTGACTAGCTACTGGAATGAGCAGTTCTTC.

This clonotype was observed a handful of times. The V and J genes are TRBV10-3 and TRBJ2-7; D remains unclear. This CDR3 spans 12 amino acids. Between the trimmed V and J ends, which lost 3 bases and 2 bases, there was a span of 5 bases. Per germline, CDR1 ENHRY and CDR2 SYGVKD. In DNA form, the CDR3 reads TGTGCCATCAGTGAACAACCCTACGAGCAGTACTTC. This translates into CAISEQPYEQYF.

This clonotype was detected many times. The chain is built from TRBV7-2 and TRBJ2-7, with TRBD2 matching 8 bases. The CDR3 spans 14 residues. With 1 base clipped from V and 5 bases from J, the junction kept 4 bases outside the gene matches. From germline, CDR1 is SGHTA and CDR2 FQGNSA. The DNA for the CDR3 is TGTGCCAGCAGCTTAGGGCTAGCGGGTGACGAGCAGTACTTC. Its protein is CASSLGLAGDEQYF.

This clonotype was detected ten times or more. The chain combines TRBV7-9 with TRBJ1-1; D gene ambiguous. CDR1 and CDR2 (germline): SEHNR, FQNEAQ (reference sequence). The CDR3 is 14 amino acids. Trimming removed 3 bases at V and 3 bases at J, with 11 bases between. CDR3 sequence (DNA): TGTGCCAGCAGCTTGAAAGGACTGGACACTGAAGCTTTCTTT. It specifies CASSLKGLDTEAFF.

The sample holds many counts of this clonotype. The chain links TRBV2 to TRBJ2-3; a possible D gene is TRBD1 (6 bases). The V end lost 6 bases, the J end lost 0 bases, and 16 bases lay between the germline ends. The CDR3 has 16 residues. Germline V gene sequence: CDR1 SNHLY, CDR2 FYNNEI. The CDR3 DNA follows: TGTGCCAGCAGAACAGGACAGTTACTAAGCACAGATACGCAGTATTTT. As protein: CASRTGQLLSTDTQYF.

This clonotype was counted at least ten times. The chain combines TRBV20-1 with TRBJ2-7, with 12 bases lining up with TRBD2. The V segment lost 5 bases and the J segment 7 bases; nucleotides outside the gene matches: 9. This CDR3 comprises 14 residues. The germline CDR1 and CDR2 sequences are DFQATT and SNEGSKA (reference sequence). The CDR3 region has the DNA TGCAGTGCTGTTACTAGCGGGGGGACCGGAGAGCAGTACTTC. This gives the protein CSAVTSGGTGEQYF.

This clonotype was counted many times. The genes are TRBV7-8 and TRBJ2-7; tentatively, D is TRBD2 (6 bases). The CDR3 is made up of 15 amino acids. Trimming took 5 bases from V and 0 from J, leaving 14 bases between them. The V gene's germline CDR1 is SGHVS and CDR2 FQNEAQ. Here the CDR3 DNA reads TGTGCCAGCAGCGTAAGCGGGTCGAGCTCCTACGAGCAGTACTTC. Translating gives CASSVSGSSSYEQYF.

With regard to this clonotype: Just one base apart from a much larger clone, this may be a read error. The chain combines TRBV15 with TRBJ2-7; TRBD1 might be the D (6 bases). Germline V gene data show CDR1 as LNHNV and CDR2 as YYDKDF (reference sequence). The CDR3 runs to 12 residues. This CDR3 is CATSGQSCEQYF. The CDR3 DNA sequence: TGTGCCACCAGTGGACAGTCCTGCGAGCAGTACTTC. The variable domain in full, with the rest retrieved from reference TRBV15 and TRBJ2-7, is DAMVIQNPRYQVTQFGKPVTLSCSQTLNHNVMYWYQQKSSQAPKLLFHYYDKDFNNEADTPDNFQSRRPNTSFCFLDIRSPGLGDTAMYLCATSGQSCEQYFGPGTRLTVT.

This clonotype came up many times. This chain connects TRBV30 to TRBJ2-2; TRBD1 matches at 9 bases. Losses at the gene ends were 0 bases for V and 7 bases for J; bases not matched to a gene: 12. Germline assignment: CDR1 GTSNPN and CDR2 SVGIG (reference sequence). The CDR3 consists of 17 residues. DNA for the CDR3: TGTGCCTGGAGTGTAAAGATGGGACAGGGTTTCAACGGGGAGCTGTTTTTT. Translation: CAWSVKMGQGFNGELFF. The complete variable domain, with remaining parts taken from reference TRBV30 and TRBJ2-2, reads SQTIHQWPATLVQPVGSPLSLECTVEGTSNPNLYWYRQAAGRGLQLLFYSVGIGQISSEVPQNLSASRPQDRQFILSSKKLLLSDSGFYLCAWSVKMGQGFNGELFFGEGSRLTVL.

Ten or more counts support this clonotype. This rearrangement joins TRBV6-2 or TRBV6-3 to TRBJ2-5; no clear D gene. With 0 bases removed from V and 2 bases from J, the gap between germline ends came to 7 bases. The CDR3 runs 14 residues. Germline-derived CDR1 and CDR2 are MNHEY and SVGEGT. The CDR3 spells CASSYSTGQETQYF. DNA for the CDR3: TGTGCCAGCAGTTACTCGACTGGACAAGAGACCCAGTACTTC.

This clonotype is deemed medium-sized. V and J are TRBV20-1 and TRBJ1-5, with 11 positions matching TRBD1. J was trimmed by 1 base and V by 6 bases; bases with no gene match: 11. The length of the CDR3 is 17 residues. CDR1 DFQATT and CDR2 SNEGSKA come from the germline V gene (reference sequence). CDR3 amino acids: CSARGQGVLLSNQPQHF. Written as DNA, the CDR3 is TGCAGTGCCCGGGGACAGGGGGTACTTCTGAGCAATCAGCCCCAGCATTTT.

This clonotype was recorded at least ten times. The chain uses TRBV3-1 and TRBJ2-7; the D is unclear. CDR1 LGHDT and CDR2 YNNKEL come from the germline V gene (reference sequence). Trimming stripped 3 bases from V and 2 bases from J, with 5 bases between. The CDR3 covers 12 residues. The CDR3 here is CASSHSAYEQYF. The CDR3 DNA sequence: TGTGCCAGCAGCCATTCGGCCTACGAGCAGTACTTC.

This clonotype was seen ten or more times. The chain uses TRBV20-1 and TRBJ2-7, with 10 bases matching TRBD2. This CDR3 has 15 residues. Germline V lookup: CDR1 DFQATT, CDR2 SNEGSKA (reference sequence). V dropped 0 bases and J dropped 3; count of bases not matched to a gene: 5. The CDR3 sequence is CSARDTSGAGYEQYF. CDR3 DNA sequence: TGCAGTGCTAGAGACACTAGCGGGGCGGGCTACGAGCAGTACTTC.

This clonotype was seen ten or more times. The rearrangement joins TRBV11-2 to TRBJ1-5, with D maybe TRBD1 (5 bases). This CDR3 region has 14 residues. The V gene's germline CDR1 is SGHAT and CDR2 FQNNGV. Trimming left V 3 bases short and J 1 base short, with 7 bases between. CDR3 residues: CASSLGQSNQPQHF. CDR3 sequence (DNA): TGTGCCAGCAGCTTGGGGCAGAGCAATCAGCCCCAGCATTTT.

The V and J genes are TRBV4-3 and TRBJ2-4, with 7 bases matching TRBD2. Germline V CDR1 and CDR2: LGHNA, YSLEER. V dropped 0 bases and J dropped 6; count of bases not matched to a gene: 8. There are 16 residues in the CDR3. The CDR3 coding sequence is TGCGCCAGCAGCCAAGATTCAAGCGGCGGGGGAAACATTCAGTACTTC. This translates into CASSQDSSGGGNIQYF.